This TCR beta chain appears in the sequencing data of a study of blood T cell repertoires in COVID-19. About the study: The study drew acute and convalescent COVID-19 samples from the United States, Italy and Spain. T cells, B-cell-depleted T cells, or PBMCs provided the cDNA or gDNA that served as material.

The V gene's germline CDR1 is SNHLY and CDR2 FYNNEI. This CDR3 region has 19 residues. V shed 6 bases, J shed 5 bases, and the junction held 20 bases outside the gene matches. Source study methods: Nucleated cell number was recorded as an estimate derived from reference gene primer amplification. The assay was immunoSEQ multiplex PCR, and TCRdb's table has in-frame clones only and misses some. The V and J calls and the clone size are those of that table, but D and trimming were determined from the DNA. The profile shows some 130,000 clones, 84% of them singletons. The sequence was obtained from a human donor in a cohort sampled during active COVID-19. Sequenced material: peripheral blood. J is TRBJ1-1 and V is TRBV2, with 11 nucleotides matching TRBD1. The CDR3 is CASRTPFPDRGLLRTEAFF. The CDR3 DNA sequence: TGTGCCAGCAGGACTCCTTTCCCGGACAGGGGGCTTCTACGGACTGAAGCTTTCTTT.